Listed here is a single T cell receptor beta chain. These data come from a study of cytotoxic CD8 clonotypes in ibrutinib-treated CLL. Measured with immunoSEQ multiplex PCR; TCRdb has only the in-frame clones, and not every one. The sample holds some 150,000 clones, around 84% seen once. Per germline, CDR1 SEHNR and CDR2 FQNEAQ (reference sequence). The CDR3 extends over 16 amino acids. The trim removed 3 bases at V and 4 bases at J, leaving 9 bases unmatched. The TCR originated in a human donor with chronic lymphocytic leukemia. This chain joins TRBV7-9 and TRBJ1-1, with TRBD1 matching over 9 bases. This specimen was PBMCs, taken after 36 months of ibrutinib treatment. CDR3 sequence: CASSFNRGPYATEAFF. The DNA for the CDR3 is TGTGCCAGCAGCTTTAACAGGGGGCCATATGCCACTGAAGCTTTCTTT. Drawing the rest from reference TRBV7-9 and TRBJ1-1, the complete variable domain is DTGVSQNPRHKITKRGQNVTFRCDPISEHNRLYWYRQTLGQGPEFLTYFQNEAQLEKSRLLSDRFSAERPKGSFSTLEIQRTEQGDSAMYLCASSFNRGPYATEAFFGQGTRLTVV.